These 12 T cell receptor beta chains share one sample of origin, sequenced in a study of STAT5B mutations in CD4+ large granular lymphocyte leukemia. Repertoires were generated with immunoSEQ multiplex PCR, while TCRdb's copy carries only in-frame clones and drops some. The table has roughly 46,000 clones, around 82% seen once. The sequenced sample was CD4+ T cells from blood buffy coats. The receptors stem from a human donor in good health.

The chain combines TRBV11-3 with TRBJ2-3, with D unclear. The V gene lost 4 bases and the J gene lost 6 bases, with 8 bases spanning the gap. CDR1 and CDR2 (germline): SGHNT, YENEEA. The CDR3 consists of 12 residues. Here the CDR3 DNA reads TGTGCCAGCAGCTCGGAAGGGGATACGCAGTATTTT. This gives the protein CASSSEGDTQYF.

V is TRBV6-1 and J is TRBJ1-3; no clear D gene. The V and J ends lost 4 bases and 0 bases respectively, with 13 bases between them. This CDR3 comprises 16 residues. Germline CDR1 and CDR2: MNHNS and SASEGT. The CDR3 coding sequence is TGTGCCAGCAGTGCCGGAGGTATCCGCTCTGGAAACACCATATATTTT. Protein product: CASSAGGIRSGNTIYF.

The V gene is TRBV11-2, the J gene TRBJ2-7, with 8 bases lining up with TRBD1. The CDR3 is made up of 14 amino acids. Germline CDR1 SGHAT, CDR2 FQNNGV. V was clipped by 5 bases and J by 2 bases; unmatched bases: 5. The CDR3, as DNA: TGTGCCAGCAGCCTCAGGGGGCTAGCCTACGAGCAGTACTTC. It is translated as CASSLRGLAYEQYF.

V gene TRBV19 combines with J gene TRBJ1-3, with no clear D. The CDR3 sequence is 13 residues long. V was clipped by 3 bases and J by 8 bases, with 11 bases between them. Germline V gene data show CDR1 as LNHDA and CDR2 as SQIVND (reference sequence). The CDR3 DNA follows: TGTGCCAGTAGTATTTCTAGGGCAGACACCATATATTTT. Its protein is CASSISRADTIYF.

The chain combines TRBV7-2 with TRBJ2-7, with 10 bases that match TRBD1. Germline V gives CDR1 SGHTA, CDR2 FQGNSA. V trimming: 7 bases; J trimming: 3 bases; junction bases outside the gene matches: 6. There are 14 residues in the CDR3. In DNA, the CDR3 is TGTGCCAGCACCCGGACAGGGGGGGTCTACGAGCAGTACTTC. It yields the protein CASTRTGGVYEQYF.

The gene calls are TRBV5-1 and TRBJ1-4; the D gene is possibly TRBD1 (5 bases). Trimming took 0 bases from V and 7 from J, leaving 13 bases between them. CDR1 SGHRS and CDR2 YFSETQ come from the germline V gene. CDR3 length: 15 residues. For the CDR3, the DNA is TGCGCCAGCAGCTTGGGTGAAAGGGGCTCTGAAAAACTGTTTTTT. Its protein product is CASSLGERGSEKLFF.

The rearrangement links TRBV28 to TRBJ1-1, with 9 bases lining up with TRBD1. CDR1 and CDR2 (germline): MDHEN, SYDVKM. The CDR3 covers 15 residues. V shed 3 bases and J 3 bases; nucleotides not matched to a gene: 5. The CDR3: CASSLNRGRDTEAFF. The CDR3 bases are TGTGCCAGCAGTTTGAACAGGGGGCGGGACACTGAAGCTTTCTTT.

The chain has TRBV6-5 and TRBJ1-3; D unresolved. V dropped 6 bases and J dropped 4 bases, with 16 bases sitting between them. This CDR3 comprises 15 residues. The germline CDR1 and CDR2 sequences are MNHEY and SVGAGI. The CDR3 loop reads CASSRAMVGGNTIYF. In DNA form, the CDR3 reads TGTGCCAGCAGCCGCGCTATGGTGGGAGGAAACACCATATATTTT.

The gene calls are TRBV10-3 and TRBJ1-2; 7 bases map to TRBD1. This CDR3 has 13 amino acids. Germline values: CDR1 ENHRY, CDR2 SYGVKD. J lost 3 bases, V lost 11 bases, and 9 bases had no gene match. The CDR3 DNA follows: TGTGCCCCTCAACCTACAGGGGACTATGGCTACACCTTC. Translating it yields CAPQPTGDYGYTF.

The rearrangement uses TRBV2 and TRBJ1-6; 8 nucleotides align to TRBD1. Trimming took 10 bases from V and 0 from J; bases not matched to a gene: 20. This CDR3 region has 20 residues. The germline V gene has CDR1 SNHLY and CDR2 FYNNEI. The CDR3 is CATKEGGTGSVRSYNSPLHF. CDR3 sequence (DNA): TGTGCCACCAAGGAAGGGGGGACAGGATCCGTTCGCTCCTATAATTCACCCCTCCACTTT.

This chain connects TRBV2 to TRBJ1-5; TRBD1 is a possible D gene (5 bases). This CDR3 has 14 residues. V was trimmed by 5 bases and J by 5 bases, leaving 13 bases between them. Germline V lookup: CDR1 SNHLY, CDR2 FYNNEI. The CDR3 region has the DNA TGTGCCAGCAGTTTCCAGGGAGAGTATCAGCCCCAGCATTTT. Translated, it gives CASSFQGEYQPQHF. Supplemented by reference TRBV2 and TRBJ1-5, the full variable domain reads EPEVTQTPSHQVTQMGQEVILRCVPISNHLYFYWYRQILGQKVEFLVSFYNNEISEKSEIFDDQFSVERPDGSNFTLKIRSTKLEDSAMYFCASSFQGEYQPQHFGDGTRLSIL.

The genes are TRBV5-6 and TRBJ1-3; D call uncertain. V was shortened by 4 bases and J by 4 bases, with 12 bases between the two germline ends. There are 14 residues in the CDR3. Germline V gene data show CDR1 as SGHDT and CDR2 as YYEEEE. This CDR3 reads CASSLGRWGNTIYF. The CDR3 DNA sequence: TGTGCCAGCAGCCTCGGGAGGTGGGGAAACACCATATATTTT.